This is a list of T cell receptor beta chains from one sample in a study of neurological immune-mediated disorders. TCRdb independently ran MiXCR on the 5' RACE reads; one entry per CDR3 protein. The data contain more than 13,000 distinct CDR3 sequences, approximately 7.7% of them singletons. Sequenced input: CD8+ T cells from blood. These TCRs come from a woman between 40 and 50 years old in good health. Each CDR3 is given with its conserved first and last residue. The D gene is left open where the match is weak. Expanded clones get a size class; other rows say once, few or many, or leave the size out.

CDR3 DNA: TGTGCCACCAAACGGACGACTACCTACGAGCAGTACTTC
CDR3 protein: CATKRTTTYEQYF
V gene: TRBV2
D gene: NA
clone size: many
J gene: TRBJ2-7

CDR3 DNA: TGTGCCAGCAGCCCTGGGATCTACAATGAGCAGTTCTTC
CDR3 protein: CASSPGIYNEQFF
V gene: TRBV7-6
D gene: NA
clone size: few
J gene: TRBJ2-1

CDR3 DNA: TGTGCCACCAGCGGCGCGGCCTTTCCCTCCTACGAGCAGTACTTC
CDR3 protein: CATSGAAFPSYEQYF
V gene: TRBV15
D gene: NA
clone size: NA
J gene: TRBJ2-7

CDR3 DNA: TGTGCCAGCAGCACGAGACCGGCCTCCGCCGAGCAGTACTTC
CDR3 protein: CASSTRPASAEQYF
V gene: TRBV7-3
D gene: NA
clone size: NA
J gene: TRBJ2-7

CDR3 DNA: TGCGCAAGCAGCTCGGGGACAGGGGGGGGCACTGAAGCTTTCTTT
CDR3 protein: CASSSGTGGGTEAFF
V gene: TRBV5-1
D gene: TRBD1
clone size: NA
J gene: TRBJ1-1

CDR3 DNA: TGTGCCAGCAGCTTAGCGGGAGGGTTGTTTGAGCAGTTCTTC
CDR3 protein: CASSLAGGLFEQFF
V gene: TRBV28
D gene: TRBD2
clone size: many
J gene: TRBJ2-1

CDR3 DNA: TGTGCCAGCAGCCGAGGACAACTAGCCAAAAACATTCAGTACTTC
CDR3 protein: CASSRGQLAKNIQYF
V gene: TRBV3-1
D gene: NA
clone size: many
J gene: TRBJ2-4

CDR3 DNA: TGTGCCAGCAGTGAAAATCTGCTCCCTGAGGCGCTCTCCTACAATGAGCAGTTCTTC
CDR3 protein: CASSENLLPEALSYNEQFF
V gene: TRBV6-1
D gene: NA
clone size: many
J gene: TRBJ2-1

CDR3 DNA: TGTGCCAGCAGTCCGACGACGGTGAACCCTGAAGCTTTCTTT
CDR3 protein: CASSPTTVNPEAFF
V gene: TRBV27
D gene: NA
clone size: many
J gene: TRBJ1-1

CDR3 DNA: TGTGCCAGCAGTTTATCCGGCGGGACACCCCTCCACTTT
CDR3 protein: CASSLSGGTPLHF
V gene: TRBV27
D gene: NA
clone size: many
J gene: TRBJ1-6

CDR3 DNA: TGTGCCAGCAGCTCCACTTGGCGGCAGTTCTTC
CDR3 protein: CASSSTWRQFF
V gene: TRBV7-2
D gene: NA
clone size: medium-sized
J gene: TRBJ2-1

CDR3 DNA: TGTGCCACCAGCGGGGGGGCCTTTCCCTCCTACGAGCAGTACTTC
CDR3 protein: CATSGGAFPSYEQYF
V gene: TRBV15
D gene: NA
clone size: many
J gene: TRBJ2-7

CDR3 DNA: TGTGCCAGCAGCCCCTTTTCGTCAGGCGAGCAGTACTTC
CDR3 protein: CASSPFSSGEQYF
V gene: TRBV7-9
D gene: NA
clone size: many
J gene: TRBJ2-7

CDR3 DNA: TGTGCCAGCAGTTACTCCGGGGGGTCGGGGGAAGCTTTCTTT
CDR3 protein: CASSYSGGSGEAFF
V gene: TRBV6-5
D gene: NA
clone size: many
J gene: TRBJ1-1

CDR3 DNA: TGTGCCAGCAGCGCTGAGCTAGCGCCCTCCTACGAGCAGTACTTC
CDR3 protein: CASSAELAPSYEQYF
V gene: TRBV9
D gene: NA
clone size: medium-sized
J gene: TRBJ2-7

CDR3 DNA: TGTGCCAGCAGTGGCCCCCTCACTTTGGAGCAGTACTTC
CDR3 protein: CASSGPLTLEQYF
V gene: TRBV2
D gene: NA
clone size: many
J gene: TRBJ2-7

CDR3 DNA: TGTGCCAGCAGCCGAGAGCTAGCGGAAATTCAAGAGACCCAGTACTTC
CDR3 protein: CASSRELAEIQETQYF
V gene: TRBV28
D gene: TRBD2
clone size: many
J gene: TRBJ2-5

CDR3 DNA: TGCGCCAGCAGCCAATTCAGGGGTTTCGGAACTGAAGCTTTCTTT
CDR3 protein: CASSQFRGFGTEAFF
V gene: TRBV4-1
D gene: NA
clone size: many
J gene: TRBJ1-1

CDR3 DNA: TGCAGTGCTAGAGATCCTAGCGTCCCATCCTACGAGCAGTACTTC
CDR3 protein: CSARDPSVPSYEQYF
V gene: TRBV20-1
D gene: NA
clone size: many
J gene: TRBJ2-7